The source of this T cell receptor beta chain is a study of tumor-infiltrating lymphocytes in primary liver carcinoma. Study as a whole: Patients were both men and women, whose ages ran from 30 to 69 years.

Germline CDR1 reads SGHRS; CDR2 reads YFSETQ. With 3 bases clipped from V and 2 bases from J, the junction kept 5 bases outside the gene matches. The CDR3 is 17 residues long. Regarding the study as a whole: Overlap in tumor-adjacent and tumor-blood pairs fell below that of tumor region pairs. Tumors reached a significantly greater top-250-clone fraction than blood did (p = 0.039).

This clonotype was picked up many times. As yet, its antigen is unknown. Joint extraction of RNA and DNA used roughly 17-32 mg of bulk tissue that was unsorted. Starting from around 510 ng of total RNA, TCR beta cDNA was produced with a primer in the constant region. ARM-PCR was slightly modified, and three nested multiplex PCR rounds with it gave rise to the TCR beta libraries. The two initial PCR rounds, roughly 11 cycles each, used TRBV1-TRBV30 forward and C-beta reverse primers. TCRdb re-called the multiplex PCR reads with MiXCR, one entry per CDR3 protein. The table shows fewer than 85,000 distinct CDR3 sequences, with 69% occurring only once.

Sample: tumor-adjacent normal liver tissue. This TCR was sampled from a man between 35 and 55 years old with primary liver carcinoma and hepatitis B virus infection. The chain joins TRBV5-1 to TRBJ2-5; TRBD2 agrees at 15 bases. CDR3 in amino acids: CASSYGLAGGPQETQYF. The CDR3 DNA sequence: TGCGCCAGCAGCTACGGACTAGCGGGAGGGCCTCAAGAGACCCAGTACTTC. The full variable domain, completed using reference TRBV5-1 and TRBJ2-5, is KAGVTQTPRYLIKTRGQQVTLSCSPISGHRSVSWYQQTPGQGLQFLFEYFSETQRNKGNFPGRFSGRQFSNSRSEMNVSTLELGDSALYLCASSYGLAGGPQETQYFGPGTRLLVL.